The 28 T cell receptor beta chains below all came from one sample that was sequenced in a study of CD8 T cells in Susac syndrome. Reverse transcription of about 0.5 to 1 ug RNA used random hexamers. TCRdb reprocessed the immunoSEQ multiplex PCR reads with MiXCR, giving one entry per CDR3 protein. This sample yields 75,000 to 80,000 distinct CDR3 sequences, of which 94% are seen a single time; about 0.5% belongs to the top ten. The source material was CD8+ T cells from PBMCs. Receptors originate from a human donor with Susac syndrome.

CDR3 sequence: CASSPDRNIQYF. CDR3 sequence (DNA): TGTGCCAGCAGTCCGGACAGAAACATTCAGTACTTC. The chain combines TRBV12-3 or TRBV12-4 with TRBJ2-4; perhaps TRBD1 as D (6 bases). Deletions cut 5 bases from V and 6 bases from J, with 8 bases between. This CDR3 region has 12 residues.

The rearrangement joins TRBV5-6 to TRBJ2-5; no firm D call. The CDR3 totals 14 residues. Germline CDR1 reads SGHDT; CDR2 reads YYEEEE. The germline V and J ends were trimmed by 2 bases and 1 base, with 9 bases remaining between them. CDR3 nucleotides: TGTGCCAGCAGCTTTCCTAGTGGCCAAGAGACCCAGTACTTC. Its translation is CASSFPSGQETQYF.

The CDR3 nucleotides read TGTGCCAGCTCACCACCAGGACAGGGCGTGGAAGCTTTCTTT. Residues: CASSPPGQGVEAFF. The J gene is TRBJ1-1, the V gene TRBV18; 8 bases map to TRBD1. V dropped 0 bases and J dropped 8; count of bases not matched to a gene: 5. In germline, CDR1 is KGHSH, CDR2 LQKENI. The CDR3 runs to 14 residues.

V usage is TRBV19 and J usage is TRBJ2-5, with a possible D match to TRBD2 (5 bases). CDR1 and CDR2 (germline): LNHDA, SQIVND (reference sequence). Trimming cost V 7 bases and J 5 bases, with 20 bases left between them. CDR3 length equals 15 residues. In nucleotides, the CDR3 is TGTGCCAGTACCCCGGGGTTCTGGGCCGAGGAGACCCAGTACTTC. Its protein is CASTPGFWAEETQYF.

This chain links TRBV10-2 with TRBJ2-7; TRBD2 is a possible D gene (6 bases). CDR1 WSHSY and CDR2 SAAADI come from the germline V gene. Trimming left V 3 bases short and J 6 bases short, with 18 bases between. This CDR3 comprises 15 residues. CDR3 region: CASSELFGGTGEQYF. CDR3 bases: TGCGCCAGCAGTGAACTCTTTGGGGGGACGGGCGAGCAGTACTTC.

The chain combines TRBV12-3 or TRBV12-4 with TRBJ1-5; possible D gene TRBD1, 5 bases. V was pared by 3 bases and J by 5 bases, with 8 bases between. This CDR3 spans 13 amino acids. The CDR3 is CASSFGGYQPQHF. CDR3 DNA sequence: TGTGCCAGCAGTTTCGGGGGTTATCAGCCCCAGCATTTT.

The gene calls are TRBV27 and TRBJ2-5; 12 bases agree with TRBD2. Germline assignment: CDR1 MNHEY and CDR2 SMNVEV (reference sequence). J gave up 2 bases and V 10 bases, and 5 bases lay outside the gene matches. The CDR3 sequence is 14 residues long. The CDR3 spells CATRLAGVQETQYF. The CDR3 coding sequence is TGTGCCACCCGACTAGCGGGGGTACAAGAGACCCAGTACTTC.

This clonotype is a singleton in its sample. The chain has TRBV27 and TRBJ2-1; D may be TRBD2 (6 bases). Germline V CDR1 and CDR2: MNHEY, SMNVEV (reference sequence). The CDR3 consists of 14 residues. V dropped 0 bases and J dropped 6 bases, with 9 bases sitting between them. For the CDR3, the DNA is TGTGCCAGCAGTTTATCGGGGAGGATCAATGAGCAGTTCTTC. It specifies CASSLSGRINEQFF.

The J gene is TRBJ1-3, the V gene TRBV7-8; no definite D call. V was cut by 3 bases and J by 4 bases, with 13 bases left in between. The CDR3 consists of 15 residues. Germline V gene sequence: CDR1 SGHVS, CDR2 FQNEAQ. This CDR3 is CASSFLEGSGNTIYF. In DNA, the CDR3 is TGTGCCAGCAGCTTCCTGGAGGGCTCCGGAAACACCATATATTTT.

The chain uses TRBV28 and TRBJ2-5; possibly TRBD1 for D (5 bases). Trimming stripped 6 bases from V and 2 bases from J, with 10 bases between. Per germline, CDR1 MDHEN and CDR2 SYDVKM. The CDR3 runs 13 residues. The CDR3 loop is CASREAGQETQYF. CDR3 nucleotide sequence: TGTGCCAGCAGAGAGGCAGGGCAAGAGACCCAGTACTTC.

This sequence joins TRBV19 and TRBJ1-6; D uncertain. Germline values: CDR1 LNHDA, CDR2 SQIVND (reference sequence). The CDR3 is 16 residues long. Trimming removed 3 bases at V and 10 bases at J, with 19 bases between. The CDR3 is CASSIGWSGSRSPLHF. The CDR3 region has the DNA TGTGCCAGTAGTATCGGGTGGTCGGGAAGTCGATCACCCCTCCACTTT.

V is TRBV18 and J is TRBJ1-2; TRBD1 aligns across 7 bases. The trim removed 0 bases at V and 6 bases at J, leaving 10 bases unmatched. Looked up from germline, CDR1 is KGHSH and CDR2 is LQKENI. The CDR3 spans 16 residues. The CDR3 DNA sequence: TGTGCCAGCTCACCACCATACGGCAGGGGGAAGGATGGCTACACCTTC. This sequence encodes CASSPPYGRGKDGYTF.

The J gene is TRBJ1-4, the V gene TRBV29-1; TRBD1 agrees at 7 bases. The CDR3 is made up of 13 amino acids. After removal of 5 bases from V and 7 bases from J, the junction contained 7 bases not matched to a gene. Germline CDR1 is SQVTM and CDR2 is ANQGSEA. CDR3 amino acids: CSVLRDSAEKLFF. CDR3 nucleotides: TGCAGCGTTCTTAGGGACAGCGCTGAAAAACTGTTTTTT.

The chain recombines TRBV24-1 with TRBJ2-2; D not certain. Germline V gene sequence: CDR1 KGHDR, CDR2 SFDVKD. This CDR3 contains 14 residues. The V and J ends lost 3 bases and 6 bases respectively, with 10 bases between them. CDR3 DNA: TGTGCCACCAGTGATCCCACGGACCCCGGGGAGCTGTTTTTT. This gives the protein CATSDPTDPGELFF.

The V and J genes are TRBV19 and TRBJ1-1, with 7 nucleotides matching TRBD1. This CDR3 has 14 residues. CDR1 is LNHDA, CDR2 SQIVND, per germline (reference sequence). V was pared by 3 bases and J by 7 bases, with 8 bases of the junction left unmatched. CDR3 nucleotides: TGTGCCAGTAGTATGAGGGACAGTTTAAGTGAAGCTTTCTTT. It yields the protein CASSMRDSLSEAFF.

This clonotype was detected only a few times. V gene TRBV5-6 combines with J gene TRBJ1-2; D possibly corresponds to TRBD1 (6 bases). Trimming took 5 bases from V and 2 from J, leaving 10 bases between them. CDR3 length equals 13 residues. The V gene's germline CDR1 is SGHDT and CDR2 YYEEEE. CDR3 DNA: TGTGCCAGCAGGCAGACAGGAAACTATGGCTACACCTTC. Translation: CASRQTGNYGYTF.

The chain is built from TRBV2 and TRBJ2-1, with D tentatively TRBD2 (6 bases). In germline, CDR1 is SNHLY, CDR2 FYNNEI. V lost 7 bases and J 8 bases, leaving 12 bases between the germline ends. The CDR3 is 12 amino acids. The CDR3 DNA is TGTGCCAGCACAGGGAGGCGGTATGAGCAGTTCTTC. Its protein product is CASTGRRYEQFF.

The genes are TRBV20-1 and TRBJ2-7; no clear D gene. The V gene's germline CDR1 is DFQATT and CDR2 SNEGSKA (reference sequence). The CDR3 contains 13 residues. Between the trimmed V and J ends, which lost 6 bases and 2 bases, there was a span of 14 bases. The CDR3: CSAASSGPYEQYF. For the CDR3, the DNA is TGCAGTGCCGCATCTTCCGGACCCTACGAGCAGTACTTC.

The V call is TRBV2, the J call TRBJ2-4; D may correspond to TRBD1 or TRBD2 (5 bases each). Germline lookup yields CDR1 SNHLY and CDR2 FYNNEI. The CDR3 extends over 14 amino acids. The V gene lost 4 bases and the J gene lost 10 bases, with 17 bases spanning the gap. The CDR3 nucleotides are TGTGCCAGCAGTGGGGTCCAGGTTGGGGGAATTCAGTACTTC. This encodes CASSGVQVGGIQYF.

This clonotype was recorded once. The CDR3 sequence: CAWSVGLGAPGTGELFF. The CDR3 region has the DNA TGTGCCTGGAGTGTAGGGCTAGGAGCCCCGGGGACCGGGGAGCTGTTTTTT. The rearrangement links TRBV30 to TRBJ2-2; D might be TRBD2 (5 bases). Looked up from germline, CDR1 is GTSNPN and CDR2 is SVGIG (reference sequence). The V and J ends lost 0 bases and 5 bases respectively, with 19 bases between them. The CDR3 is 17 residues long.

V usage is TRBV29-1 and J usage is TRBJ2-1; 16 bases fit TRBD2. This CDR3 is 15 amino acids long. V gave up 6 bases and J gave up 6 bases; unmatched junction bases: 5. Germline loops: CDR1 SQVTM, CDR2 ANQGSEA. The CDR3 protein is CSVDGTSGGGNEQFF. CDR3 sequence (DNA): TGCAGCGTAGACGGGACTAGCGGGGGGGGCAATGAGCAGTTCTTC.

This clonotype was found once. The genes are TRBV2 and TRBJ1-6, with D possibly TRBD1 on 5 matching bases. Germline lookup yields CDR1 SNHLY and CDR2 FYNNEI. The CDR3 runs 15 residues. The V end was cut by 6 bases, the J end by 9 bases, with 18 bases between. The CDR3 DNA reads as TGTGCCAGCAGCTTAGGAGGGGAATTTACTTCACCCCTCCACTTT. Its translation is CASSLGGEFTSPLHF.

The table lists this clonotype with a count of one. The V gene is TRBV4-1, the J gene TRBJ1-2; no definite D call. The CDR3 runs to 12 residues. The V end was cut by 1 base, the J end by 3 bases, with 3 bases between. Germline V lookup: CDR1 MGHRA, CDR2 YSYEKL. CDR3 sequence: CASSQGDYGYTF. The CDR3 DNA reads as TGCGCCAGCAGCCAAGGAGACTATGGCTACACCTTC.

The chain couples TRBV5-1 to TRBJ2-3, with D perhaps being TRBD1 or TRBD2 (5 bases each). The germline gives CDR1 SGHRS, CDR2 YFSETQ. The CDR3 is 17 residues long. Trimming took off 8 bases at V and 1 base at J, with 23 bases between the two ends. CDR3 in amino acids: CASDKGSGTGGTDTQYF. The CDR3 nucleotides are TGCGCCAGTGATAAGGGATCGGGGACCGGGGGCACAGATACGCAGTATTTT.

V and J are TRBV20-1 and TRBJ1-2, with 7 bases lining up with TRBD1. The CDR3 spans 10 residues. The germline V gene has CDR1 DFQATT and CDR2 SNEGSKA (reference sequence). V lost 8 bases, J lost 8 bases, and 5 bases stayed unmatched. The DNA of the CDR3 is TGCAGTTCCGACAGGGCGGGCTACACCTTC. Translation gives CSSDRAGYTF.

The chain combines TRBV6-1 with TRBJ2-3, with D uncertain. Germline V CDR1 and CDR2: MNHNS, SASEGT. Trimming pared 4 bases from V and 0 bases from J, leaving 8 bases between. The CDR3 is made up of 14 amino acids. The CDR3 sequence is CASSAPGSTDTQYF. CDR3 sequence (DNA): TGTGCCAGCAGTGCCCCCGGGAGCACAGATACGCAGTATTTT.

The rearrangement joins TRBV27 to TRBJ2-7; D not resolved. The CDR3 has 14 residues. The ends were cut back, 2 bases at V and 2 bases at J, with 10 bases in the middle. The V gene's germline CDR1 is MNHEY and CDR2 SMNVEV (reference sequence). The CDR3 bases are TGTGCCAGCAGTTTAGGGGAAATCCCCTACGAGCAGTACTTC. It codes for CASSLGEIPYEQYF.

The gene calls are TRBV9 and TRBJ2-1; D could derive from TRBD1 or TRBD2 (6 bases each). The CDR3 consists of 14 residues. Germline CDR1 SGDLS, CDR2 YYNGEE. The V end lost 5 bases, the J end lost 3 bases, and 12 bases lay between the germline ends. The CDR3 spells CASSPQGGYNEQFF. CDR3 DNA sequence: TGTGCCAGCAGTCCACAGGGAGGCTACAATGAGCAGTTCTTC.